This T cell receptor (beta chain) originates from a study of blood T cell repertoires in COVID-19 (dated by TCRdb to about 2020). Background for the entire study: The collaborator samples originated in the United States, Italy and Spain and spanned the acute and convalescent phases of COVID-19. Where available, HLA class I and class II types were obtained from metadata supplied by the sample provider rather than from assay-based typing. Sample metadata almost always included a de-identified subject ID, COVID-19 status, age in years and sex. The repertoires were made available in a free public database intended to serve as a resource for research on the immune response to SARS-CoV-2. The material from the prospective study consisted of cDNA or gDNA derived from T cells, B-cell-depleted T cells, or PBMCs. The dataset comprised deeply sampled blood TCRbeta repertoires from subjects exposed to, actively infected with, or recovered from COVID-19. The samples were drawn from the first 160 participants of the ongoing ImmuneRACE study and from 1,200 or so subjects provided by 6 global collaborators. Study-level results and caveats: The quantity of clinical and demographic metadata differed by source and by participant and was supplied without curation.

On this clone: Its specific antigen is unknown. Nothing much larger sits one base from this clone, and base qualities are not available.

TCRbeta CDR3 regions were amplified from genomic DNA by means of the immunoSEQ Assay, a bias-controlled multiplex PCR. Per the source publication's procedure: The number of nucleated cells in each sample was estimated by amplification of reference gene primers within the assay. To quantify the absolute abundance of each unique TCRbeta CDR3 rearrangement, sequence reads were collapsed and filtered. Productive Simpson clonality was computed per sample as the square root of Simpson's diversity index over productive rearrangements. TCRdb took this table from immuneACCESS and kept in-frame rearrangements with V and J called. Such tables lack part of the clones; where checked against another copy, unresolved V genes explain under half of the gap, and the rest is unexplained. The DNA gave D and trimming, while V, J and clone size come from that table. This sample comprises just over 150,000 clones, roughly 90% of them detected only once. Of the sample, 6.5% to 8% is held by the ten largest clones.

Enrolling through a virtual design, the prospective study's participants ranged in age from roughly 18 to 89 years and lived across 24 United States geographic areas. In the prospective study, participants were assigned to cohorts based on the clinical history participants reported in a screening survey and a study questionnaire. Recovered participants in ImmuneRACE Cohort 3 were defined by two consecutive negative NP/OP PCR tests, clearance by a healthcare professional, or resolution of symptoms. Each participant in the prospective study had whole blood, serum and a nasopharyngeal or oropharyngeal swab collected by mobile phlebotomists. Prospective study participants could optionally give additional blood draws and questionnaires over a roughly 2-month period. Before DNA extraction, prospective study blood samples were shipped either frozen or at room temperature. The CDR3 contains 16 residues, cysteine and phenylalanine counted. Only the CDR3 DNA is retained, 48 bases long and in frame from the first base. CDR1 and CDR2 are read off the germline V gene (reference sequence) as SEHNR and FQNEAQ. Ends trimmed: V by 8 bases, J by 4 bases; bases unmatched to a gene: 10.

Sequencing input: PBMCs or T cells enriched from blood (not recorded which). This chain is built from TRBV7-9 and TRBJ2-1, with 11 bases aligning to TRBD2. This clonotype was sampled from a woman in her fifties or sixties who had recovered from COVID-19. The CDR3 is CASASTSGVNYNEQFF. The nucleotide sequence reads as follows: TGTGCCAGCGCGTCGACTAGCGGGGTCAATTACAATGAGCAGTTCTTC.